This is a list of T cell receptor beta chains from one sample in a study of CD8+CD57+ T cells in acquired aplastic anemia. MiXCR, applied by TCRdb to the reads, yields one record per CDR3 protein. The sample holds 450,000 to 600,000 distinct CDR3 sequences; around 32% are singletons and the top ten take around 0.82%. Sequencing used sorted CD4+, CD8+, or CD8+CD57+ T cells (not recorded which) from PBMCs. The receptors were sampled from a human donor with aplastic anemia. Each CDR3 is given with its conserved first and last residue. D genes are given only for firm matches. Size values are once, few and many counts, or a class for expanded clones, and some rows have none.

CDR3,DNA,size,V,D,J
CASSPRPGGYEQYF,TGTGCCAGCAGCCCAAGACCAGGGGGCTACGAGCAGTACTTC,many,TRBV9,TRBD1,TRBJ2-7
CATSDWGQTKIQYF,TGTGCCACCAGTGATTGGGGACAGACCAAAATTCAGTACTTC,-,TRBV24-1,TRBD1,TRBJ2-4
CSAPELGGRAETQYF,TGCAGTGCTCCTGAGCTTGGCGGGAGGGCAGAGACCCAGTACTTC,few,TRBV20-1,TRBD2,TRBJ2-5
CPSSSGQSNQPQHF,TGTCCCAGCAGCTCAGGACAGAGCAATCAGCCCCAGCATTTT,few,TRBV5-8,-,TRBJ1-5
CASSEDGGSGANVLTF,TGTGCCAGCAGTGAAGACGGGGGCTCTGGGGCCAACGTCCTGACTTTC,-,TRBV2,-,TRBJ2-6
CASSQASRGYEAFF,TGTGCCAGCAGCCAAGCATCCAGGGGGTATGAAGCTTTCTTT,few,TRBV3-1,TRBD1,TRBJ1-1
CASSLEVWTEAFF,TGCGCCAGCAGCTTGGAGGTTTGGACTGAAGCTTTCTTT,-,TRBV5-1,-,TRBJ1-1
CSAPHPGRASNQPQHF,TGCAGTGCTCCCCACCCGGGGAGGGCGAGCAATCAGCCCCAGCATTTT,many,TRBV20-1,-,TRBJ1-5
CASSESGYPHGYTF,TGCGCCAGCAGTGAGTCTGGCTACCCCCATGGCTACACCTTC,-,TRBV10-1,-,TRBJ1-2
CASRRQEQDERLFF,TGTGCCAGCAGAAGGCAGGAACAAGATGAAAGACTGTTTTTT,-,TRBV10-3,-,TRBJ1-4
CASSVGGSVNTEAFF,TGTGCCAGCAGCGTAGGTGGAAGTGTGAACACTGAAGCTTTCTTT,few,TRBV9,-,TRBJ1-1
CASSHLKGDRADSPLHF,TGCGCCAGCAGCCATCTCAAAGGGGACAGGGCCGATTCACCCCTCCACTTT,few,TRBV4-3,TRBD1,TRBJ1-6
CASSFGITGYTF,TGTGCCAGCAGCTTCGGGATTACGGGCTACACCTTC,-,TRBV5-6,-,TRBJ1-2
CAWSADSSYEQYF,TGTGCCTGGAGTGCAGACAGTTCCTACGAGCAGTACTTC,-,TRBV30,-,TRBJ2-7
CASSSTDISNQPQHF,TGTGCCAGTAGTTCTACGGACATTAGCAATCAGCCCCAGCATTTT,few,TRBV19,-,TRBJ1-5
CASSPDRALEQYF,TGTGCCAGCAGCCCTGACAGGGCCCTCGAGCAGTACTTC,-,TRBV9,TRBD1,TRBJ2-7
CASSGETRQETQYF,TGTGCCAGCAGTGGGGAGACTCGCCAAGAGACCCAGTACTTC,many,TRBV2,-,TRBJ2-5